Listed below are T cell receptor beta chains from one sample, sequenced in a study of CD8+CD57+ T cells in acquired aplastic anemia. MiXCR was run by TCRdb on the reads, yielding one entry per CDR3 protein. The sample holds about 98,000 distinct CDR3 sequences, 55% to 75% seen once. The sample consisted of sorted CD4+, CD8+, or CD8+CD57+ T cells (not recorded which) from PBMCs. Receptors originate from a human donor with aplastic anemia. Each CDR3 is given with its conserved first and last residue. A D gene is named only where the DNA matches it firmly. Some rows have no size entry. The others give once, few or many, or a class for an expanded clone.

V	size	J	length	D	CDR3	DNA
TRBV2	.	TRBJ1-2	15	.	CASSKELGEVYGYTF	TGTGCCAGCAGTAAGGAGCTGGGGGAAGTCTATGGCTACACCTTC
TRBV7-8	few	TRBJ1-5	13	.	CASSLGRNQPQHF	TGTGCCAGCAGCTTAGGCCGGAATCAGCCCCAGCATTTT
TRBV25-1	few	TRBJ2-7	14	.	CASSESRTGTKQYF	TGTGCCAGCAGTGAATCTAGGACGGGTACGAAGCAGTACTTC
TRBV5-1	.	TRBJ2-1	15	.	CASSLGQDPYNEQFF	TGCGCCAGCAGCTTGGGACAGGACCCCTACAATGAGCAGTTCTTC
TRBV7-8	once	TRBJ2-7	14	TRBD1	CASSFSGQGYEQYF	TGTGCCAGCAGCTTTTCGGGACAGGGCTACGAGCAGTACTTC
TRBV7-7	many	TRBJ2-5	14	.	CASSERRGSETQYF	TGTGCCAGCAGCGAGAGGAGGGGATCAGAGACCCAGTACTTC
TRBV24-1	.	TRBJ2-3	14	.	CATSPGVYADTQYF	TGTGCCACCAGTCCAGGGGTTTACGCAGATACGCAGTATTTT
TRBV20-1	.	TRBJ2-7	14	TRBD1	CSAVSPGQGSEQYF	TGCAGTGCTGTATCGCCGGGACAGGGGTCCGAGCAGTACTTC
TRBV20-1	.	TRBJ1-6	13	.	CSAQSMRYSPLHF	TGCAGTGCCCAGTCCATGAGATATTCACCCCTCCACTTT
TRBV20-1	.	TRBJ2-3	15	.	CSARVGGISTDTQYF	TGCAGTGCTAGAGTAGGGGGGATTAGCACAGATACGCAGTATTTT
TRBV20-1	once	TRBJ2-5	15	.	CSARDLRDPQETQYF	TGCAGTGCTAGAGATCTAAGGGACCCCCAAGAGACCCAGTACTTC
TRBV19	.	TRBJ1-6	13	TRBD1	CASRGQGDSPLHF	TGTGCCAGTCGAGGGCAGGGGGATTCACCCCTCCACTTT
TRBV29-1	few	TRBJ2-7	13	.	CSVVVRRVDEQYF	TGCAGCGTTGTGGTCCGGAGGGTCGACGAGCAGTACTTC
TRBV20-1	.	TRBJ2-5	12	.	CSASRQQETQYF	TGCAGTGCTAGTAGGCAGCAAGAGACCCAGTACTTC
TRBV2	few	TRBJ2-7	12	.	CASSELGYEQYF	TGTGCCAGCAGTGAGTTGGGCTACGAGCAGTACTTC
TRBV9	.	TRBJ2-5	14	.	CASSVGAVQETQYF	TGTGCCAGCAGCGTAGGCGCGGTCCAAGAGACCCAGTACTTC
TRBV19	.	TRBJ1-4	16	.	CASTAGPPAGNEKLFF	TGTGCCAGTACCGCGGGACCGCCGGCGGGTAATGAAAAACTGTTTTTT
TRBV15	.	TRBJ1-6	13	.	CATSRDRASPLHF	TGTGCCACCAGCAGAGACAGGGCCTCACCCCTCCACTTT
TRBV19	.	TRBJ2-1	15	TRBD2	CASSILAGGPHEQFF	TGTGCCAGTAGTATACTAGCGGGAGGGCCGCATGAGCAGTTCTTC
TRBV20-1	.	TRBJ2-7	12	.	CSAIWGAYEQYF	TGCAGTGCTATATGGGGGGCCTACGAGCAGTACTTC